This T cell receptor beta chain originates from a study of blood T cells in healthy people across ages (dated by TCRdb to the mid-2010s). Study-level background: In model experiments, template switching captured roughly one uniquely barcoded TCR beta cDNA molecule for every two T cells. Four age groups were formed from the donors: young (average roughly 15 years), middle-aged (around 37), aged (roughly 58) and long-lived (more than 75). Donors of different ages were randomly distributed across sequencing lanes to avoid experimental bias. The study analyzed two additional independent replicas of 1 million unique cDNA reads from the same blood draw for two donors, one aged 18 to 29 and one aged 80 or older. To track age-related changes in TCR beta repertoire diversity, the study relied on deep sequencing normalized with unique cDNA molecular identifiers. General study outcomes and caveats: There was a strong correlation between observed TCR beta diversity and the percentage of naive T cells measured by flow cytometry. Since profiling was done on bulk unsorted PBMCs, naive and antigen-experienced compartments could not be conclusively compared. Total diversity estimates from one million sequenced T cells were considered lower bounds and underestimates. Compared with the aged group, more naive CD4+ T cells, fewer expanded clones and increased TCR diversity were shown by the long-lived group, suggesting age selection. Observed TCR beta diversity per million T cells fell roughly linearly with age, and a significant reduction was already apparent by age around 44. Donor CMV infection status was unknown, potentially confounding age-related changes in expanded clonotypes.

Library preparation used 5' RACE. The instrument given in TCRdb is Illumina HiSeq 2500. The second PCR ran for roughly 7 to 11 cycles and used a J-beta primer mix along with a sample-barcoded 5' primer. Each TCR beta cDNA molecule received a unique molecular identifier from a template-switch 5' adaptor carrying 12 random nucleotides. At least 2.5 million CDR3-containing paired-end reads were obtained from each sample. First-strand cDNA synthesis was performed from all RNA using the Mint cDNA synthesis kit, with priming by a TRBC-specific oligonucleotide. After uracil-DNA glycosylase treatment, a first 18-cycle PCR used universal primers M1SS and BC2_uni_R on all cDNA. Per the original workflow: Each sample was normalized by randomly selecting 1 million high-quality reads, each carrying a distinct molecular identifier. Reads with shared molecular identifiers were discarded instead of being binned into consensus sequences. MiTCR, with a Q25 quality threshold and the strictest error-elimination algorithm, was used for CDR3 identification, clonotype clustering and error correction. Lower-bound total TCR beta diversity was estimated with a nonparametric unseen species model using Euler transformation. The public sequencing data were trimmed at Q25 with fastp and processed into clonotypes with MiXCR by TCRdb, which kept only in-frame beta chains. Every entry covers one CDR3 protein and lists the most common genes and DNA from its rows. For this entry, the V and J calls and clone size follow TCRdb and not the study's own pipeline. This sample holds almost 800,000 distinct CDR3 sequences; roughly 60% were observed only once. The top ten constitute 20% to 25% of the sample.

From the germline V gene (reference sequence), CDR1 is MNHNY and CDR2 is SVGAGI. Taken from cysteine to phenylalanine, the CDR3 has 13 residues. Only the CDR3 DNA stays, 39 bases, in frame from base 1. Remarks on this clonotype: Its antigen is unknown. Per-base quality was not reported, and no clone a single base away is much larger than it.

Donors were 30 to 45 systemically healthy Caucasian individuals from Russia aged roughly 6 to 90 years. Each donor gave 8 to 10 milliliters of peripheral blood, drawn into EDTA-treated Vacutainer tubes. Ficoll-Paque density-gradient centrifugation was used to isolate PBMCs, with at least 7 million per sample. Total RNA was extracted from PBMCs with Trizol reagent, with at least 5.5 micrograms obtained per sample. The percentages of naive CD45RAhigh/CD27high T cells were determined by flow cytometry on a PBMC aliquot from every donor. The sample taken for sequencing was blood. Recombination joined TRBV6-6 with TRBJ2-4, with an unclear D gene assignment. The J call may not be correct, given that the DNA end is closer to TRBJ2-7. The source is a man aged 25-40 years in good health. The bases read TGTGCCAGCAGTTACGCGGCAGAGTACGAGCAGTACTTC. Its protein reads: CASSYAAEYEQYF.